These 24 T cell receptor beta chains originate from one sample sequenced in a study of T cell changes during pregnancy in multiple sclerosis. This table comes from immunoSEQ multiplex PCR, and its TCRdb copy is limited to in-frame clones, with some not included. The sample comprises approximately 79,000 clones, 85% to 95% of which are singletons, and about 0.72% rests with the top ten. Sample: peripheral blood, taken in the second trimester of pregnancy. All receptors come from a female donor in good health, enrolled as a control in a pregnancy study.

This clone was observed a single time. V gene TRBV7-2 combines with J gene TRBJ2-1; 7 bases map to TRBD2. The CDR3 is 16 residues long. Germline lookup yields CDR1 SGHTA and CDR2 FQGNSA. The J segment lost 4 bases and the V segment lost 2 bases, leaving 8 bases of the junction unmatched. As DNA, the CDR3 is TGTGCCAGCAGCTTAAGGGCTAGCGGAGTTTACAATGAGCAGTTCTTC. Protein product: CASSLRASGVYNEQFF.

The V gene is TRBV9, the J gene TRBJ2-6; 7 nucleotides line up with TRBD2. Germline V gene data show CDR1 as SGDLS and CDR2 as YYNGEE. V lost 4 bases to trimming and J lost 2 bases; unmatched junction nucleotides: 6. The CDR3 contains 16 residues. The DNA for the CDR3 is TGTGCCAGCAGCCCAGGTGCGGGGGCTGGGGCCAACGTCCTGACTTTC. It specifies CASSPGAGAGANVLTF.

This chain joins TRBV19 and TRBJ2-1; 12 nucleotides agree with TRBD2. Germline trimming cut 3 bases from V and 0 bases from J; bases unmatched to any gene: 9. This CDR3 is 19 amino acids long. Germline CDR1 is LNHDA and CDR2 is SQIVND (reference sequence). The CDR3 sequence is CASSMRRTSGTSSYNEQFF. The CDR3 DNA reads TGTGCCAGTAGTATGCGAAGGACTAGCGGGACGAGCTCCTACAATGAGCAGTTCTTC.

The rearrangement joins TRBV5-6 to TRBJ2-7; 10 bases agree with TRBD2. With 0 bases clipped from V and 0 bases from J, the junction kept 6 bases outside the gene matches. The V gene's germline CDR1 is SGHDT and CDR2 YYEEEE. The CDR3 contains 17 residues. The chain's CDR3 is CASSLGLAGVYSYEQYF. CDR3 sequence (DNA): TGTGCCAGCAGCTTGGGGCTAGCGGGGGTTTACTCCTACGAGCAGTACTTC.

The chain couples TRBV10-1 to TRBJ1-5, with a possible D match to TRBD1 (6 bases). This CDR3 comprises 16 residues. Germline V lookup: CDR1 WNHNN, CDR2 SYGVQD (reference sequence). Between the trimmed V and J ends, which lost 2 bases and 5 bases, there was a span of 16 bases. CDR3: CASSELRRGKDQPQHF. The CDR3 DNA is TGCGCCAGCAGTGAGCTTCGCAGGGGTAAGGATCAGCCCCAGCATTTT.

V gene TRBV30 combines with J gene TRBJ1-2, with 8 bases fitting TRBD1. The CDR3 has 12 amino acids. Germline V gives CDR1 GTSNPN, CDR2 SVGIG (reference sequence). The V and J ends lost 4 bases and 10 bases, in that order; junction bases with no gene match: 8. The CDR3 here is CAWILGQGDYTF. In DNA form, the CDR3 reads TGTGCCTGGATCCTCGGACAGGGAGACTACACCTTC.

This chain uses TRBV7-2 with TRBJ2-3, with 11 bases fitting TRBD2. The CDR3 extends over 15 amino acids. After removal of 3 bases from V and 5 bases from J, the junction contained 4 bases not matched to a gene. Germline values: CDR1 SGHTA, CDR2 FQGNSA. CDR3 bases: TGTGCCAGCAGCTTTAGCGGGGGGGCTGGAGATACGCAGTATTTT. Encoded protein: CASSFSGGAGDTQYF.

The rearrangement uses TRBV11-2 and TRBJ1-3, with D possibly matching TRBD1 (5 bases). Trimming took off 5 bases at V and 4 bases at J, with 15 bases between the two ends. Germline CDR1 reads SGHAT; CDR2 reads FQNNGV. The CDR3 covers 15 residues. CDR3 sequence: CASSRGRGRGNTIYF. The DNA of the CDR3 is TGTGCCAGCAGCCGGGGGAGGGGTCGCGGAAACACCATATATTTT.

As regards this clone: Sequence at one end of the junction differs from germline and may be a read error. This sample includes further DNA sequences coding for the same CDR3. The V gene is TRBV19, the J gene TRBJ1-1; no clear D. The CDR3 sequence is 14 residues long. The V gene's germline CDR1 is LNHDA and CDR2 SQIVND (reference sequence). This chain's CDR3 is CASSMREQITEAFF. The CDR3 region has the DNA TGTGCCAGCAGTATGAGAGAACAGATCACTGAAGCTTTCTTT.

The J gene is TRBJ1-1, the V gene TRBV4-3, with a possible D match to TRBD1 (5 bases). CDR1 and CDR2 (germline): LGHNA, YSLEER. Trimming pared 1 base from V and 2 bases from J, leaving 14 bases between. The CDR3 totals 16 residues. The CDR3 bases are TGCGCCAGCAGCCAAGGAGCACGGGGGGAAAACACTGAAGCTTTCTTT. Residues: CASSQGARGENTEAFF.

The V and J genes are TRBV19 and TRBJ1-1; 7 bases align to TRBD1. The V gene's germline CDR1 is LNHDA and CDR2 SQIVND (reference sequence). J gave up 2 bases and V 6 bases, and 9 bases lay outside the gene matches. CDR3 size: 15 residues. DNA for the CDR3: TGTGCCAGTAGCGGACTTACAGGGGTCAACACTGAAGCTTTCTTT. Amino acid sequence: CASSGLTGVNTEAFF.

The chain joins TRBV5-6 to TRBJ2-7; the match to TRBD2 covers 8 bases. The trim removed 3 bases at V and 7 bases at J, leaving 9 bases unmatched. CDR3 length: 14 residues. From germline, CDR1 is SGHDT and CDR2 YYEEEE. DNA for the CDR3: TGTGCCAGCAGCTCCCCGGGACTAGGGGGAGAGCAGTACTTC. Its translation: CASSSPGLGGEQYF. Using reference TRBV5-6 and TRBJ2-7 for the parts outside the CDR3, the full variable domain is DAGVTQSPTHLIKTRGQQVTLRCSPKSGHDTVSWYQQALGQGPQFIFQYYEEEERQRGNFPDRFSGHQFPNYSSELNVNALLLGDSALYLCASSSPGLGGEQYFGPGTRLTVT.

The genes are TRBV4-3 and TRBJ2-7; 8 bases match TRBD2. The CDR3 totals 15 residues. J gave up 4 bases and V 1 base, and 6 bases lay outside the gene matches. The V gene's germline CDR1 is LGHNA and CDR2 YSLEER. The CDR3 region is CASSQGGAGGYEQYF. In nucleotides, the CDR3 is TGCGCCAGCAGCCAAGGAGGGGCGGGGGGTTACGAGCAGTACTTC.

The chain is built from TRBV10-3 and TRBJ1-6; 8 bases are a match to TRBD1. The V segment lost 4 bases and the J segment 0 bases; nucleotides outside the gene matches: 5. CDR1 ENHRY and CDR2 SYGVKD come from the germline V gene. The CDR3 has 17 amino acids. CDR3 DNA: TGTGCCATCAGTGGAGGGGACAGGAGCTCCTATAATTCACCCCTCCACTTT. It translates to CAISGGDRSSYNSPLHF.

This clone was observed a few times. The chain is built from TRBV30 and TRBJ1-1, with a weak D call TRBD1 (5 bases). There are 11 residues in the CDR3. Germline loops: CDR1 GTSNPN, CDR2 SVGIG (reference sequence). V lost 1 base and J lost 9, with 9 bases in between. CDR3 DNA: TGTGCCTGGAGTGCACAGGAGAAAGCTTTCTTT. Translated, it gives CAWSAQEKAFF.

V and J are TRBV11-2 and TRBJ2-7; the D is unclear. The CDR3 is 16 amino acids. The germline V gene has CDR1 SGHAT and CDR2 FQNNGV. V lost 8 bases to trimming and J lost 0 bases, with 20 bases between them. The CDR3 loop is CASSPAGTTPSYEQYF. The CDR3 DNA is TGTGCCAGCTCCCCGGCAGGAACCACACCCTCCTACGAGCAGTACTTC.

The chain carries TRBV4-3 and TRBJ2-1, with TRBD2 matching over 13 bases. This CDR3 has 15 residues. Unmatched junction bases numbered 2, after V lost 4 bases and J lost 5 bases. Germline loops: CDR1 LGHNA, CDR2 YSLEER. CDR3 nucleotides: TGCGCCAGCAGCCGGACTAGCGGGGGCGACAATGAGCAGTTCTTC. Its protein product is CASSRTSGGDNEQFF.

This clone has just a few counts. This chain links TRBV4-2 with TRBJ1-1, with TRBD1 identical over 8 bases. Germline CDR1 reads LGHNA; CDR2 reads YNFKEQ. The ends lost 4 bases at V and 2 bases at J; junction bases unmatched: 6. The CDR3 sequence is 15 residues long. This CDR3 reads CASSLSTGDNTEAFF. Written as DNA, the CDR3 is TGTGCCAGCAGCCTCTCGACAGGGGACAACACTGAAGCTTTCTTT.

The J gene is TRBJ1-1, the V gene TRBV28; a possible D gene is TRBD1 (6 bases). V gave up 7 bases and J gave up 4 bases, with 22 bases separating them. The CDR3 runs to 16 residues. Germline assignment: CDR1 MDHEN and CDR2 SYDVKM. Written as DNA, the CDR3 is TGTGCCAGCAACCTCGGAGGGGGGGCGCGTCGCACTGAAGCTTTCTTT. It yields the protein CASNLGGGARRTEAFF.

The chain links TRBV7-9 to TRBJ2-7; weak D call: TRBD1 (5 bases). The V gene lost 4 bases and the J gene lost 2 bases, with 15 bases spanning the gap. This CDR3 has 15 residues. Looked up from germline, CDR1 is SEHNR and CDR2 is FQNEAQ (reference sequence). CDR3 sequence reads: CASSSSDSQPYEQYF. The CDR3 nucleotides are TGTGCCAGCAGCTCCAGTGACAGCCAGCCCTACGAGCAGTACTTC.

This chain uses TRBV11-2 with TRBJ1-1, with no clear D. The CDR3 consists of 13 residues. Germline-derived CDR1 and CDR2 are SGHAT and FQNNGV. Trimming took off 1 base at V and 5 bases at J, with 8 bases between the two ends. CDR3 DNA sequence: TGTGCCAGCAGCTTAGCCCCAGTTACTGAAGCTTTCTTT. Its protein product is CASSLAPVTEAFF.

V is TRBV27 and J is TRBJ1-1; D unclear. CDR3 length equals 14 residues. Looked up from germline, CDR1 is MNHEY and CDR2 is SMNVEV (reference sequence). V lost 5 bases to trimming and J lost 4 bases, with 14 bases between them. CDR3 nucleotides: TGTGCCAGCAGTCGTAGCGAGGGCGGCACTGAAGCTTTCTTT. Translating it yields CASSRSEGGTEAFF.

The chain is built from TRBV5-1 and TRBJ1-6; D is unresolved. V gave up 1 base and J gave up 9 bases, with 14 bases separating them. The CDR3 is 15 residues long. The V gene's germline CDR1 is SGHRS and CDR2 YFSETQ. The CDR3 DNA follows: TGCGCCAGCAGCTTGCGAGAGGGAGTCGGTTCACCCCTCCACTTT. Translating it yields CASSLREGVGSPLHF.

This rearrangement joins TRBV18 to TRBJ2-2, with 7 nucleotides matching TRBD1. The CDR3 length is 15 residues. J gave up 0 bases and V 3 bases, and 1 base lay outside the gene matches. CDR1 is KGHSH, CDR2 LQKENI, per germline. DNA for the CDR3: TGTGCCAGCTCACCCGGGACAGCGAACACCGGGGAGCTGTTTTTT. As protein: CASSPGTANTGELFF.